These 27 T cell receptor beta chains were sequenced from one sample in a study of OX40 agonist ivuxolimab in advanced cancers. Assay: immunoSEQ multiplex PCR; the TCRdb copy retains only in-frame clones and omits some. The profile shows around 90,000 clones, 80% to 90% of them singletons. Sequenced here: CD4+ or CD8+ T cells sorted from blood, sampled in a trial of the OX40 agonist ivuxolimab. Receptor source: an adult with an advanced solid tumor such as melanoma, head and neck, liver or kidney cancer.

CDR3 DNA: TGTGCCAGCAGCTTAGAGCTTGCAGCAGCGAACACTGAAGCTTTCTTT. The encoded protein is CASSLELAAANTEAFF. The chain uses TRBV7-6 and TRBJ1-1; no clear D gene. Trimming cost V 1 base and J 1 base, with 13 bases left between them. The germline V gene encodes CDR1 SGHVS and CDR2 FNYEAQ. The CDR3 is 16 residues long.

The genes are TRBV4-2 and TRBJ1-2; D gene ambiguous. Per the germline V gene, CDR1 is LGHNA and CDR2 is YNFKEQ. V lost 0 bases and J lost 2, with 10 bases in between. The CDR3 loop spans 15 amino acids. The CDR3 nucleotides read TGTGCCAGCAGCCAAGATCCCCAGGTAAACTATGGCTACACCTTC. This gives the protein CASSQDPQVNYGYTF.

The chain recombines TRBV6-1 with TRBJ2-1; possible D gene TRBD2, 6 bases. Between the trimmed V and J ends, which lost 2 bases and 6 bases, there was a span of 11 bases. The CDR3 has 14 residues. Germline assignment: CDR1 MNHNS and CDR2 SASEGT. The CDR3 region has the DNA TGTGCCAGCAGTGAACGTGGGGGAGGCAATGAGCAGTTCTTC. Translation gives CASSERGGGNEQFF.

V gene TRBV19 combines with J gene TRBJ2-1, with D possibly being TRBD2 (6 bases). Trimming removed 5 bases from V and 1 base from J, with 15 bases in between. This CDR3 is built from 16 residues. CDR1 and CDR2 (germline): LNHDA, SQIVND (reference sequence). Written as DNA, the CDR3 is TGTGCCAGTAGTTCTGGGGAGGCGAGATCCTACAATGAGCAGTTCTTC. Its translation: CASSSGEARSYNEQFF.

The chain links TRBV6-1 to TRBJ2-3; D not resolved. The germline V and J ends were trimmed by 0 bases and 1 base, with 8 bases remaining between them. The CDR3 consists of 15 residues. Germline lookup yields CDR1 MNHNS and CDR2 SASEGT. The CDR3 spells CASSEAGHRTDTQYF. The CDR3 DNA follows: TGTGCCAGCAGTGAAGCGGGCCACCGCACAGATACGCAGTATTTT.

This chain uses TRBV2 with TRBJ2-5; 8 nucleotides agree with TRBD1. The CDR3 spans 12 residues. Germline CDR1 SNHLY, CDR2 FYNNEI. V lost 6 bases and J lost 13; bases outside the gene matches: 10. The CDR3 sequence is CASSSVQGQGYF. The CDR3 DNA sequence: TGTGCCAGCAGCTCTGTCCAAGGACAGGGGTACTTC.

The chain is built from TRBV6-5 and TRBJ2-7; D gene unclear. The CDR3 contains 10 residues. Germline loops: CDR1 MNHEY, CDR2 SVGAGI. Trimming stripped 6 bases from V and 4 bases from J, with 4 bases between. The CDR3 sequence: CASSRYEQYF. DNA of the CDR3: TGTGCCAGCAGCCGATACGAGCAGTACTTC.

V usage is TRBV7-2 and J usage is TRBJ2-1; D gene unclear. Germline V gives CDR1 SGHTA, CDR2 FQGNSA. V was clipped by 5 bases and J by 9 bases, with 8 bases between them. The CDR3 runs to 11 residues. CDR3 sequence (DNA): TGTGCCAGCAGCCAAGCAGGTGAGCAGTTCTTC. It yields the protein CASSQAGEQFF.

CDR3 sequence reads: CASSAQMGQGFDEQYF. CDR3 bases: TGTGCCAGCTCAGCCCAAATGGGACAGGGTTTTGACGAGCAGTACTTC. V usage is TRBV18 and J usage is TRBJ2-7, with TRBD1 identical over 9 bases. CDR3 length: 16 residues. Germline assignment: CDR1 KGHSH and CDR2 LQKENI. V gave up 5 bases and J gave up 5 bases; unmatched junction bases: 13. The full variable domain, rest sourced from reference TRBV18 and TRBJ2-7, is NAGVMQNPRHLVRRRGQEARLRCSPMKGHSHVYWYRQLPEEGLKFMVYLQKENIIDESGMPKERFSAEFPKEGPSILRIQQVVRGDSAAYFCASSAQMGQGFDEQYFGPGTRLTVT.

This clone was observed a single time. The genes are TRBV7-6 and TRBJ2-5; 7 nucleotides agree with TRBD2. The CDR3 has 15 amino acids. With 3 bases clipped from V and 2 bases from J, the junction kept 6 bases outside the gene matches. Germline V gene sequence: CDR1 SGHVS, CDR2 FNYEAQ. CDR3 region: CASSLNTGGQETQYF. The CDR3 bases are TGTGCCAGCAGCTTGAACACGGGGGGTCAAGAGACCCAGTACTTC.

This rearrangement joins TRBV5-1 to TRBJ1-1; D is unclear. Germline CDR1 is SGHRS and CDR2 is YFSETQ. The CDR3 loop spans 13 amino acids. With 3 bases removed from V and 1 base from J, the gap between germline ends came to 7 bases. CDR3 sequence: CASSSSGNTEAFF. Here the CDR3 DNA reads TGCGCCAGCAGCTCGAGCGGGAACACTGAAGCTTTCTTT.

This rearrangement joins TRBV27 to TRBJ2-1, with a possible D match to TRBD2 (5 bases). Germline loops: CDR1 MNHEY, CDR2 SMNVEV (reference sequence). Trimming pared 6 bases from V and 0 bases from J, leaving 9 bases between. The CDR3 covers 14 residues. The chain's CDR3 is CASSGLSSYNEQFF. The CDR3 nucleotides are TGTGCCAGCAGCGGACTGAGCTCCTACAATGAGCAGTTCTTC.

This clone was seen a few times. This chain connects TRBV7-9 to TRBJ1-1; D is ambiguous. Germline V gene lookup returns CDR1 SEHNR and CDR2 FQNEAQ (reference sequence). Deletions cut 6 bases from V and 8 bases from J, with 25 bases between. This CDR3 region has 16 residues. CDR3 amino acids: CASSILRGSTTPEAFF. CDR3 nucleotides: TGTGCCAGCAGTATACTGCGAGGGTCAACCACCCCGGAAGCTTTCTTT.

The V call is TRBV5-4, the J call TRBJ1-4; the match to TRBD1 covers 9 bases. J was trimmed by 7 bases and V by 4 bases; bases with no gene match: 5. This CDR3 is built from 14 residues. Germline-derived CDR1 and CDR2 are SGHNT and YYREEE (reference sequence). The CDR3 here is CASSRTGGFEKLFF. CDR3 bases: TGTGCCAGCAGCAGAACAGGGGGCTTTGAAAAACTGTTTTTT.

This chain joins TRBV5-1 and TRBJ2-5; 8 bases line up with TRBD2. The CDR3 totals 15 residues. Trimming took 6 bases from V and 5 from J; bases not matched to a gene: 12. CDR1 is SGHRS and CDR2 is YFSETQ in the germline V gene. CDR3 bases: TGCGCCAGCACCGTCGGGGTAGCGGGACCGGAGACCCAGTACTTC. Amino acid sequence: CASTVGVAGPETQYF.

The rearrangement links TRBV6-5 to TRBJ2-2; unclear D gene. Per germline, CDR1 MNHEY and CDR2 SVGAGI. With 1 base removed from V and 6 bases from J, the gap between germline ends came to 15 bases. This CDR3 comprises 16 residues. The CDR3 here is CASSYLSITTSGELFF. Here the CDR3 DNA reads TGTGCCAGCAGTTACTTATCCATCACCACGTCCGGGGAGCTGTTTTTT.

In DNA, the CDR3 is TGCGCCAGCAGCTTGGATACTAGCGGGGGCGCTACGCAGTATTTT. Translated: CASSLDTSGGATQYF. V usage is TRBV5-1 and J usage is TRBJ2-3; 11 nucleotides align to TRBD2. Trimming took 0 bases from V and 8 from J; bases not matched to a gene: 5. Germline lookup yields CDR1 SGHRS and CDR2 YFSETQ. The CDR3 extends over 15 amino acids. The whole variable domain, remainder taken from reference TRBV5-1 and TRBJ2-3, is KAGVTQTPRYLIKTRGQQVTLSCSPISGHRSVSWYQQTPGQGLQFLFEYFSETQRNKGNFPGRFSGRQFSNSRSEMNVSTLELGDSALYLCASSLDTSGGATQYFGPGTRLTVL.

CDR3 nucleotide sequence: TGTGCCAGCAGATACACGACACAGGGGGCGCGTACTGAAGCTTTCTTT. Its protein is CASRYTTQGARTEAFF. The chain recombines TRBV6-5 with TRBJ1-1, with 9 bases aligning to TRBD1. Germline CDR1 is MNHEY and CDR2 is SVGAGI. This CDR3 spans 16 amino acids. Trimming at V came to 6 bases and at J to 5 bases, leaving 13 bases not matched to a gene.

This rearrangement joins TRBV5-1 to TRBJ2-5; 8 bases match TRBD1. Germline V CDR1 and CDR2: SGHRS, YFSETQ. The CDR3 loop spans 12 amino acids. V shed 5 bases and J 4 bases; nucleotides not matched to a gene: 1. CDR3 amino acids: CASRGTGETQYF. In nucleotides, the CDR3 is TGCGCCAGCAGAGGGACAGGAGAGACCCAGTACTTC.

The chain joins TRBV5-4 to TRBJ2-2; D possibly corresponds to TRBD1 (5 bases). The V gene's germline CDR1 is SGHNT and CDR2 YYREEE (reference sequence). The ends were cut back, 0 bases at V and 7 bases at J, with 13 bases in the middle. CDR3 size: 15 residues. The CDR3 loop reads CASSLGQRTRGELFF. CDR3 sequence (DNA): TGTGCCAGCAGCTTGGGACAGCGAACCCGCGGGGAGCTGTTTTTT. Using reference TRBV5-4 and TRBJ2-2 for the parts outside the CDR3, the full variable domain is ETGVTQSPTHLIKTRGQQVTLRCSSQSGHNTVSWYQQALGQGPQFIFQYYREEENGRGNFPPRFSGLQFPNYSSELNVNALELDDSALYLCASSLGQRTRGELFFGEGSRLTVL.

The V call is TRBV19, the J call TRBJ2-2; D is uncertain. V was cut by 3 bases and J by 2 bases, with 19 bases left in between. CDR3 length equals 18 residues. From germline, CDR1 is LNHDA and CDR2 SQIVND (reference sequence). The CDR3 DNA follows: TGTGCCAGTAGTATCCCCATGGGCAGGATCCCCAACACCGGGGAGCTGTTTTTT. It specifies CASSIPMGRIPNTGELFF.

The J gene is TRBJ1-2, the V gene TRBV5-1; 12 bases map to TRBD1. The germline V gene encodes CDR1 SGHRS and CDR2 YFSETQ. The CDR3 sequence is 16 residues long. V was pared by 0 bases and J by 7 bases, with 7 bases of the junction left unmatched. The CDR3 sequence: CASSLDGTGGRGGYTF. CDR3 DNA sequence: TGCGCCAGCAGCTTGGACGGGACAGGGGGCCGGGGTGGCTACACCTTC.

The chain couples TRBV19 to TRBJ2-1; tentatively, D is TRBD1 or TRBD2 (5 bases each). Germline-derived CDR1 and CDR2 are LNHDA and SQIVND (reference sequence). The length of the CDR3 is 16 residues. V dropped 4 bases and J dropped 0 bases, with 13 bases sitting between them. CDR3 region: CASSSYGARSYNEQFF. CDR3 DNA: TGTGCCAGTAGTAGCTACGGGGCCCGCTCCTACAATGAGCAGTTCTTC.

The CDR3 DNA follows: TGTGCCAGCAGTGTCCAGCGCAATCAGCCCCAGCATTTT. Residues: CASSVQRNQPQHF. The chain couples TRBV2 to TRBJ1-5, with no clear D. The CDR3 extends over 13 amino acids. From germline, CDR1 is SNHLY and CDR2 FYNNEI. V was cut by 4 bases and J by 2 bases, with 6 bases left in between.

The V and J genes are TRBV4-2 and TRBJ2-1; 12 bases are shared with TRBD2. This CDR3 contains 15 residues. V lost 3 bases and J lost 8; bases outside the gene matches: 5. Germline V gives CDR1 LGHNA, CDR2 YNFKEQ. CDR3 sequence reads: CASSQGTSGYYEQFF. The CDR3, as DNA: TGTGCCAGCAGCCAGGGGACTAGCGGGTATTATGAGCAGTTCTTC.

The V call is TRBV5-4, the J call TRBJ1-3, with 9 bases fitting TRBD1. The V gene's germline CDR1 is SGHNT and CDR2 YYREEE (reference sequence). This CDR3 comprises 16 residues. Trimming at V came to 0 bases and at J to 1 base, leaving 2 bases not matched to a gene. CDR3 residues: CASSLAGTGSGNTIYF. The DNA of the CDR3 is TGTGCCAGCAGCTTGGCCGGGACAGGGTCTGGAAACACCATATATTTT.

The CDR3 sequence is CASSIRLSEQFF. As DNA, the CDR3 is TGTGCCAGTAGTATTAGACTCTCTGAGCAGTTCTTC. The V gene is TRBV19, the J gene TRBJ2-1, with D uncertain. CDR3 length equals 12 residues. V was pared by 3 bases and J by 9 bases, with 9 bases between. Germline V gene data show CDR1 as LNHDA and CDR2 as SQIVND (reference sequence).